Shown below are 25 T cell receptor beta chains from a single sample sequenced in a study of human T cells and chemical hapten exposure (dated by TCRdb to the early 2020s). Library preparation used 5' RACE. Sequencing relied on an Illumina MiSeq. TCRdb trimmed public reads at Q25 via fastp, called clones via MiXCR and kept in-frame beta chains. Rows are unified per CDR3 protein, each entry keeping the most common DNA and genes. The sample table shows about 140,000 distinct CDR3 sequences, and 3.5% to 5% are seen once. About 1.3% of the sample is held by the ten biggest clonotypes. Total RNA was isolated from unfractionated whole blood collected in Tempus Blood RNA tubes. These receptors came from a female donor in good health.

The V gene is TRBV20-1, the J gene TRBJ1-5; no definite D call. Trimming stripped 0 bases from V and 0 bases from J, with 15 bases between. Germline CDR1 DFQATT, CDR2 SNEGSKA (reference sequence). This CDR3 is built from 17 residues. The CDR3 sequence: CSARDEDGVGSNQPQHF. The CDR3 nucleotides are TGCAGTGCTAGAGATGAAGACGGGGTAGGTAGCAATCAGCCCCAGCATTTT.

The rearrangement uses TRBV4-2 and TRBJ2-7; TRBD2 matches 10 bases. J was trimmed by 4 bases and V by 0 bases; bases with no gene match: 12. The length of the CDR3 is 18 residues. Per the germline V gene, CDR1 is LGHNA and CDR2 is YNFKEQ. The CDR3 here is CASSQEASGGLGRYEQYF. In DNA, the CDR3 is TGTGCCAGCAGCCAAGAGGCTAGCGGGGGCCTCGGTAGATACGAGCAGTACTTC.

Many counts were recorded for this clonotype. The chain joins TRBV30 to TRBJ1-5, with D uncertain. Germline V lookup: CDR1 GTSNPN, CDR2 SVGIG (reference sequence). V gave up 2 bases and J gave up 3 bases, with 8 bases separating them. The CDR3 contains 13 residues. CDR3 loop: CAWSSRLNQPQHF. CDR3 nucleotide sequence: TGTGCCTGGAGTTCCCGACTCAATCAGCCCCAGCATTTT.

This clonotype was observed at least ten times. V usage is TRBV5-1 and J usage is TRBJ1-2; D unresolved. The length of the CDR3 is 16 residues. V shed 4 bases and J shed 0 bases, with 16 bases lying between them. Germline CDR1 SGHRS, CDR2 YFSETQ. For the CDR3, the DNA is TGCGCCAGCAGCCCTACGCCGGCCGCTACTAACTATGGCTACACCTTC. The encoded protein is CASSPTPAATNYGYTF.

There are a few counts of this clonotype. The chain employs TRBV6-2 or TRBV6-3 and TRBJ1-4; 7 nucleotides align to TRBD1. Trimming removed 6 bases from V and 8 bases from J; junction bases left unmatched: 9. This CDR3 has 14 amino acids. CDR1 MNHEY and CDR2 SVGEGT come from the germline V gene. CDR3 coding DNA: TGTGCCAGCAGATCGGCCCAGGGGGGCGAAAAACTGTTTTTT. Protein product: CASRSAQGGEKLFF.

This clonotype was counted ten times or more. The gene calls are TRBV20-1 and TRBJ2-1, with D unresolved. Germline CDR1 reads DFQATT; CDR2 reads SNEGSKA (reference sequence). The length of the CDR3 is 15 residues. V lost 5 bases and J 10 bases, leaving 24 bases between the germline ends. CDR3 DNA sequence: TGCAGTGCTGAGGTTGGGTCACGTGGGGTGAAGGAGCAGTTCTTC. The encoded protein is CSAEVGSRGVKEQFF.

The chain recombines TRBV7-9 with TRBJ2-7; D is uncertain. The ends were cut back, 4 bases at V and 4 bases at J, with 11 bases in the middle. Germline V gene lookup returns CDR1 SEHNR and CDR2 FQNEAQ (reference sequence). CDR3 length equals 13 residues. CDR3 coding DNA: TGTGCCAGCAGCTCCGTTGATAGATACGAGCAGTACTTC. Amino acids: CASSSVDRYEQYF.

This clonotype has ten or more counts. The rearrangement joins TRBV20-1 to TRBJ2-7; D possibly uses TRBD1 or TRBD2 (5 bases each). Trimming pared 4 bases from V and 0 bases from J, leaving 13 bases between. Germline V CDR1 and CDR2: DFQATT, SNEGSKA (reference sequence). The CDR3 is 14 residues long. The CDR3 DNA sequence: TGCAGTGCTAAGGGACCTGCCCGCTCCTACGAGCAGTACTTC. Translating it yields CSAKGPARSYEQYF.

This clonotype showed up many times. The chain combines TRBV12-3 or TRBV12-4 with TRBJ1-1; unclear D gene. This CDR3 is 14 amino acids long. V was cut by 3 bases and J by 1 base, with 9 bases left in between. CDR3 bases: TGTGCCAGCAGTTTCGGGCGGCAGAACACTGAAGCTTTCTTT. Translation gives CASSFGRQNTEAFF.

This clonotype turned up a few times. This chain uses TRBV12-5 with TRBJ2-1; D possibly matches TRBD1 or TRBD2 (5 bases each). Germline-derived CDR1 and CDR2 are LGHNT and FRNRAP. The V end lost 0 bases, the J end lost 9 bases, and 15 bases lay between the germline ends. This CDR3 is built from 15 residues. CDR3 nucleotide sequence: TGTGCTAGTGGTTTGGTATTTGAGGGACGAGGTGAGCAGTTCTTC. Encoded protein: CASGLVFEGRGEQFF. The full variable domain, completed using reference TRBV12-5 and TRBJ2-1, is DARVTQTPRHKVTEMGQEVTMRCQPILGHNTVFWYRQTMMQGLELLAYFRNRAPLDDSGMPKDRFSAEMPDATLATLKIQPSEPRDSAVYFCASGLVFEGRGEQFFGPGTRLTVL.

The table lists this clonotype with many counts. The rearrangement joins TRBV5-5 to TRBJ1-2, with D maybe TRBD1 (6 bases). Per the germline V gene, CDR1 is SGHKS and CDR2 is YYEKEE (reference sequence). Deletions cut 4 bases from V and 0 bases from J, with 16 bases between. The CDR3 has 16 amino acids. The CDR3 is CASSLPTGEANYGYTF. Here the CDR3 DNA reads TGTGCCAGCAGCCTCCCGACAGGAGAGGCTAACTATGGCTACACCTTC. Full variable domain (outside the CDR3, taken from reference TRBV5-5 and TRBJ1-2): DAGVTQSPTHLIKTRGQQVTLRCSPISGHKSVSWYQQVLGQGPQFIFQYYEKEERGRGNFPDRFSARQFPNYSSELNVNALLLGDSALYLCASSLPTGEANYGYTFGSGTRLTVV.

This clonotype was seen ten or more times. The chain is built from TRBV27 and TRBJ2-1; 9 nucleotides agree with TRBD2. The CDR3 has 15 residues. With 4 bases clipped from V and 8 bases from J, the junction kept 9 bases outside the gene matches. Per germline, CDR1 MNHEY and CDR2 SMNVEV (reference sequence). The CDR3 region has the DNA TGTGCCAGCAGTTCCAAAGCGGGGGGCCCCTATGAGCAGTTCTTC. This codes for CASSSKAGGPYEQFF.

This clonotype was picked up many times. The rearrangement links TRBV29-1 to TRBJ2-3; TRBD1 aligns across 11 bases. Trimming took 5 bases from V and 4 from J; bases not matched to a gene: 8. The germline V gene has CDR1 SQVTM and CDR2 ANQGSEA. The CDR3 has 15 residues. The CDR3 sequence: CSVLSPGQGADTQYF. CDR3 sequence (DNA): TGCAGCGTTCTATCCCCGGGACAGGGGGCAGATACGCAGTATTTT.

This clonotype has a count of ten or more. The chain combines TRBV7-9 with TRBJ2-7, with D uncertain. The V gene lost 1 base and the J gene lost 2 bases, with 15 bases spanning the gap. CDR3 length: 16 residues. Germline CDR1 SEHNR, CDR2 FQNEAQ (reference sequence). The CDR3 spells CASSLVVSSTPYEQYF. The CDR3 DNA reads TGTGCCAGCAGCTTAGTTGTTAGTAGTACGCCCTACGAGCAGTACTTC.

This clonotype showed up many times. The V and J genes are TRBV20-1 and TRBJ1-1; D ambiguous. This CDR3 comprises 11 residues. Trimming took 6 bases from V and 7 from J, leaving 12 bases between them. CDR1 is DFQATT, CDR2 SNEGSKA, per germline (reference sequence). The CDR3 sequence is CSAPTSSEAFF. The CDR3 DNA is TGCAGTGCCCCGACGAGCAGTGAAGCTTTCTTT.

This clonotype was detected ten times or more. The V gene is TRBV5-1, the J gene TRBJ2-1; TRBD2 aligns across 9 bases. V shed 2 bases, J shed 8 bases, and the junction held 11 bases outside the gene matches. This CDR3 is 16 amino acids long. Germline V gene data show CDR1 as SGHRS and CDR2 as YFSETQ. The CDR3 protein is CASSLFAGGIGYEQFF. DNA for the CDR3: TGCGCCAGCAGCTTATTTGCGGGGGGGATCGGCTATGAGCAGTTCTTC.

This clonotype occurred many times. The CDR3 nucleotides read TGCAGCGTTGCAGTCAGCGACAATGAGCAGTTCTTC. It yields the protein CSVAVSDNEQFF. The chain joins TRBV29-1 to TRBJ2-1; D remains ambiguous. The germline V gene has CDR1 SQVTM and CDR2 ANQGSEA. This CDR3 contains 12 residues. V was cut by 4 bases and J by 5 bases, with 9 bases left in between.

This clonotype was recorded at least ten times. No DNA is shown, since the ends of the CDR3 on it are uncertain; the CDR3 is the one TCRdb lists. The chain joins TRBV7-2 to TRBJ1-1; the table calls TRBD1, which could not be checked here. A total of 13 residues make up the CDR3, ends included. CDR1 is SGHTA, CDR2 FQGNSA, per germline. CDR3 residues: CASSLVGQGAPFF.

This clonotype has ten or more counts. This rearrangement joins TRBV20-1 to TRBJ2-7; 13 nucleotides agree with TRBD2. The CDR3 is 17 amino acids. Trimming at V came to 1 base and at J to 4 bases, leaving 10 bases not matched to a gene. The germline gives CDR1 DFQATT, CDR2 SNEGSKA (reference sequence). CDR3 nucleotide sequence: TGCAGTGCTAGAGCCTCCTCCGGGACTAGCGGGGATTACGAGCAGTACTTC. Translated: CSARASSGTSGDYEQYF.

This chain connects TRBV5-1 to TRBJ1-1; D possibly corresponds to TRBD1 (5 bases). Germline V gene lookup returns CDR1 SGHRS and CDR2 YFSETQ. This CDR3 is built from 15 residues. V shed 4 bases and J shed 1 base, with 14 bases lying between them. CDR3 loop: CASSPGGSRNTEAFF. For the CDR3, the DNA is TGCGCCAGCAGCCCGGGGGGGTCCAGGAACACTGAAGCTTTCTTT.

This clonotype has a single count. A read error may explain this, as a much larger clone is one base away. The chain joins TRBV29-1 to TRBJ2-7, with 9 positions matching TRBD1. Trimming removed 4 bases from V and 5 bases from J; junction bases left unmatched: 6. CDR3 length: 13 residues. Germline assignment: CDR1 SQVTM and CDR2 ANQGSEA. Here the CDR3 reads CSVAGTGSHEQYF. Here the CDR3 DNA reads TGCAGCGTTGCAGGGACAGGGAGCCACGAGCAGTACTTC.

There are a few counts of this clonotype. The chain carries TRBV6-2 or TRBV6-3 and TRBJ1-2; no clear D. This CDR3 has 16 amino acids. CDR1 and CDR2 from the germline V gene are MNHEY and SVGEGT. The V gene lost 6 bases and the J gene lost 0 bases, with 17 bases spanning the gap. As DNA, the CDR3 is TGTGCCAGCAGCTCCGGGCCGACTGCTACTAACTATGGCTACACCTTC. Amino acids: CASSSGPTATNYGYTF.

This clonotype was recorded many times. V gene TRBV14 combines with J gene TRBJ1-6; D may be TRBD1 (5 bases). Germline V CDR1 and CDR2: SGHDN, FVKESK. The CDR3 consists of 16 residues. The V and J ends lost 2 bases and 4 bases respectively, with 12 bases between them. The CDR3 DNA reads TGTGCCAGCAGCCAAAATACGGGACGGTATAATTCACCCCTCCACTTT. Its translation: CASSQNTGRYNSPLHF. The full variable domain, its missing parts supplied by reference TRBV14 and TRBJ1-6, is EAGVTQFPSHSVIEKGQTVTLRCDPISGHDNLYWYRRVMGKEIKFLLHFVKESKQDESGMPNNRFLAERTGGTYSTLKVQPAELEDSGVYFCASSQNTGRYNSPLHFGNGTRLTVT.

The chain recombines TRBV7-9 with TRBJ1-2; D remains ambiguous. The CDR3 has 14 amino acids. Deletions cut 5 bases from V and 1 base from J, with 11 bases between. The germline V gene encodes CDR1 SEHNR and CDR2 FQNEAQ (reference sequence). CDR3 sequence: CASSRFLDNYGYTF. As DNA, the CDR3 is TGTGCCAGCAGCCGTTTCTTGGATAACTATGGCTACACCTTC. The complete variable domain, with remaining parts taken from reference TRBV7-9 and TRBJ1-2, reads DTGVSQNPRHKITKRGQNVTFRCDPISEHNRLYWYRQTLGQGPEFLTYFQNEAQLEKSRLLSDRFSAERPKGSFSTLEIQRTEQGDSAMYLCASSRFLDNYGYTFGSGTRLTVV.

Notes on this clonotype: This may stem from a read error, because a much larger clone lies one nucleotide away. V and J are TRBV5-1 and TRBJ2-3, with D possibly matching TRBD1 (6 bases). There are 13 residues in the CDR3. CDR1 and CDR2 (germline): SGHRS, YFSETQ. The CDR3 sequence: CASSSDSTETQYF. The CDR3 region has the DNA TGCGCCAGCAGCTCGGACAGCACAGAGACGCAGTATTTT.